The 32 T cell receptor beta chains below were found in one sample sequenced in a study of Graves' ophthalmopathy and Graves' hyperthyroidism. Amplification from RNA transcripts yielded the TCR beta CDR3 regions. First-round RT-PCR relied on HTBI primers, and a second-round multiplex PCR came next. TCRdb fed the multiplex PCR reads into MiXCR, producing one record per CDR3 protein. The sample includes over 500,000 distinct CDR3 sequences, around a fifth of them seen just once. Sequencing was performed on peripheral blood. These receptors were collected from a woman aged 18-29 years with stable Graves' hyperthyroidism. Some clones in this sample may be carry-over from other donors' samples.

This clonotype was seen only a few times. The rearrangement links TRBV6-1 to TRBJ2-7; D gene unclear. Per germline, CDR1 MNHNS and CDR2 SASEGT. V was clipped by 2 bases and J by 1 base, with 9 bases between them. This CDR3 spans 14 amino acids. CDR3 coding DNA: TGTGCCAGCAGTGAAAGGGCCAGTTCCTACGAGCAGTACTTC. It yields the protein CASSERASSYEQYF.

This clonotype has a handful of counts. This chain uses TRBV12-3 or TRBV12-4 with TRBJ2-7, with D hard to call. The CDR3 is 13 amino acids. Trimming cost V 6 bases and J 5 bases, with 14 bases left between them. In DNA, the CDR3 is TGTGCCAGCAGCCGATCGGATAGGCACGAGCAGTACTTC. Translating gives CASSRSDRHEQYF.

This clonotype was seen ten or more times. The rearrangement uses TRBV19 and TRBJ1-2; D not resolved. V was shortened by 3 bases and J by 4 bases, with 12 bases between the two germline ends. CDR1 and CDR2 from the germline V gene are LNHDA and SQIVND (reference sequence). The CDR3 has 14 amino acids. The CDR3 DNA reads TGTGCCAGTAGTATTTCGAGAGACACCTATGGCTACACCTTC. It encodes CASSISRDTYGYTF.

In its sample, this clonotype was seen a few times. The V and J genes are TRBV15 and TRBJ2-5; a possible D gene is TRBD1 (6 bases). The CDR3 runs to 14 residues. V was trimmed by 0 bases and J by 3 bases, leaving 8 bases between them. Germline loops: CDR1 LNHNV, CDR2 YYDKDF (reference sequence). The CDR3 reads CATSRDKGEETQYF. The CDR3 DNA sequence: TGTGCCACCAGCAGAGATAAGGGGGAAGAGACCCAGTACTTC.

This clonotype occurred many times. This chain uses TRBV10-3 with TRBJ1-3; perhaps TRBD1 as D (5 bases). The V end lost 7 bases, the J end lost 0 bases, and 7 bases lay between the germline ends. Germline loops: CDR1 ENHRY, CDR2 SYGVKD. This CDR3 spans 13 amino acids. The CDR3 loop is CAIIGGSGNTIYF. The DNA of the CDR3 is TGTGCCATCATCGGGGGCTCTGGAAACACCATATATTTT.

Only a few counts were recorded for this clonotype. This rearrangement joins TRBV6-1 to TRBJ2-7; D is ambiguous. The CDR3 is 13 amino acids. The germline V and J ends were trimmed by 2 bases and 0 bases, with 5 bases remaining between them. CDR1 and CDR2 (germline): MNHNS, SASEGT. CDR3 region: CASSESLSYEQYF. CDR3 nucleotide sequence: TGTGCCAGCAGTGAATCCCTCTCCTACGAGCAGTACTTC.

The rearrangement links TRBV7-2 to TRBJ2-7; no reliable D call. V gave up 5 bases and J gave up 6 bases, with 8 bases separating them. This CDR3 has 11 residues. Germline V gene lookup returns CDR1 SGHTA and CDR2 FQGNSA. CDR3 coding DNA: TGTGCCAGCAGCCCGTACGCCGAGCAGTACTTC. It encodes CASSPYAEQYF.

This clonotype was picked up many times. Germline and junction disagree at one end, which may indicate a read error. CDR3 region: CASSEQGGNTEAFF. The CDR3 DNA follows: TGTGCCAGCAGTGAACAGGGAGGTAATACTGAAGCTTTCTTT. This chain connects TRBV5-1 to TRBJ1-1; TRBD1 might be the D (6 bases). The V gene's germline CDR1 is SGHRS and CDR2 YFSETQ. The CDR3 covers 14 residues.

On this clonotype: One junction end does not reproduce the germline sequence, and a read error may be involved. J is TRBJ1-5 and V is TRBV7-2; no definite D call. This CDR3 contains 13 residues. The germline V gene encodes CDR1 SGHTA and CDR2 FQGNSA. The CDR3 loop is CASSVAEYQPQHF. The CDR3 DNA reads as TGTGCCAGCAGCGTAGCTGAGTATCAGCCCCAGCATTTT.

This clonotype was observed a few times. A much larger clone differs by one base, so this may be a read error. V usage is TRBV2 and J usage is TRBJ2-5, with 10 positions matching TRBD2. The V gene's germline CDR1 is SNHLY and CDR2 FYNNEI. There are 13 residues in the CDR3. This CDR3 is CASKGGLARTRYF. DNA for the CDR3: TGTGCCAGCAAGGGGGGACTAGCGAGGACCCGGTACTTC.

This clonotype was found many times. The chain couples TRBV12-3 or TRBV12-4 to TRBJ1-1; the match to TRBD1 covers 7 bases. The CDR3 spans 14 residues. The J segment lost 0 bases and the V segment lost 7 bases, leaving 5 bases of the junction unmatched. The CDR3 DNA reads as TGTGCCAGCATGGGACAGCCTATGAACACTGAAGCTTTCTTT. Translation: CASMGQPMNTEAFF.

There are many counts of this clonotype. This chain joins TRBV19 and TRBJ2-2; D might be TRBD1 (6 bases). This CDR3 is 16 amino acids long. The germline CDR1 and CDR2 sequences are LNHDA and SQIVND (reference sequence). Trimming removed 3 bases from V and 0 bases from J, with 11 bases in between. This CDR3 is CASSIVPGANTGELFF. CDR3 coding DNA: TGTGCCAGTAGTATTGTCCCAGGGGCGAACACCGGGGAGCTGTTTTTT.

The sample holds many counts of this clonotype. The chain combines TRBV12-5 with TRBJ2-7; D could derive from TRBD1 or TRBD2 (6 bases each). The CDR3 is 12 residues long. From germline, CDR1 is LGHNT and CDR2 FRNRAP. The ends were cut back, 1 base at V and 6 bases at J, with 7 bases in the middle. The CDR3 loop is CASGLEGGEQYF. The CDR3 nucleotides are TGTGCTAGTGGTTTGGAGGGGGGCGAGCAGTACTTC. The variable domain in full, completed from reference TRBV12-5 and TRBJ2-7, reads DARVTQTPRHKVTEMGQEVTMRCQPILGHNTVFWYRQTMMQGLELLAYFRNRAPLDDSGMPKDRFSAEMPDATLATLKIQPSEPRDSAVYFCASGLEGGEQYFGPGTRLTVT.

The V and J genes are TRBV29-1 and TRBJ1-2, with D maybe TRBD1 (5 bases). This CDR3 has 12 amino acids. The V gene's germline CDR1 is SQVTM and CDR2 ANQGSEA. V was pared by 4 bases and J by 5 bases, with 11 bases between. This CDR3 reads CSVVDSVYGYTF. The CDR3 nucleotides read TGCAGCGTTGTTGACAGTGTTTATGGCTACACCTTC.

The chain recombines TRBV29-1 with TRBJ2-7, with 12 bases lining up with TRBD2. The CDR3 length is 13 residues. Germline loops: CDR1 SQVTM, CDR2 ANQGSEA. The CDR3 protein is CIVRLAGVREQYF. CDR3 in DNA: TGCATCGTCCGACTAGCGGGAGTACGAGAGCAGTACTTC.

The rearrangement links TRBV28 to TRBJ1-5, with 7 bases matching TRBD1. This CDR3 comprises 13 residues. The J segment lost 2 bases and the V segment lost 8 bases, leaving 3 bases of the junction unmatched. Germline CDR1 MDHEN, CDR2 SYDVKM. The CDR3 DNA is TGTGCCAGCCGCAGGGGGGGCAATCAGCCCCAGCATTTT. Protein: CASRRGGNQPQHF.

With regard to this clonotype: One end of the junction fails to match germline, which may point to a read error. J is TRBJ2-2 and V is TRBV11-2; D is possibly TRBD2 (5 bases). CDR3 length: 13 amino acids. Looked up from germline, CDR1 is SGHAT and CDR2 is FQNNGV. CDR3 sequence: CASGFEVSGDLFF. The CDR3 coding sequence is TGTGCCAGCGGGTTTGAGGTCTCCGGGGATCTGTTTTTT. Combining the CDR3 with reference TRBV11-2 and TRBJ2-2 gives the whole variable domain EAGVAQSPRYKIIEKRQSVAFWCNPISGHATLYWYQQILGQGPKLLIQFQNNGVVDDSQLPKDRFSAERLKGVDSTLKIQPAKLEDSAVYLCASGFEVSGDLFFGEGSRLTVL.

This clonotype was seen ten or more times. The genes are TRBV30 and TRBJ2-5; 10 bases are shared with TRBD2. J lost 4 bases, V lost 7 bases, and 6 bases had no gene match. Germline-derived CDR1 and CDR2 are GTSNPN and SVGIG (reference sequence). This CDR3 comprises 13 residues. DNA for the CDR3: TGTGCCTTCGGGACTAGCGTACCAGAGACCCAGTACTTC. Its protein product is CAFGTSVPETQYF.

The chain joins TRBV12-5 to TRBJ2-2, with 13 bases identical to TRBD2. Looked up from germline, CDR1 is LGHNT and CDR2 is FRNRAP. V lost 6 bases and J lost 0; bases outside the gene matches: 10. The CDR3 sequence is 19 residues long. CDR3 bases: TGTGCTAGTGGCCTCCGTACTAGCGGGGGGGCCCCGAACACCGGGGAGCTGTTTTTT. It is translated as CASGLRTSGGAPNTGELFF.

The chain recombines TRBV12-3 or TRBV12-4 with TRBJ1-1, with D perhaps TRBD1 (6 bases). The germline V and J ends were trimmed by 2 bases and 1 base, with 11 bases remaining between them. This CDR3 spans 15 amino acids. CDR3 bases: TGTGCCAGCAGTTTATGGGGGGCCGAGAACACTGAAGCTTTCTTT. Translation: CASSLWGAENTEAFF.

The sample holds many counts of this clonotype. V and J are TRBV3-1 and TRBJ1-1, with D uncertain. The V end lost 4 bases, the J end lost 11 bases, and 17 bases lay between the germline ends. The CDR3 contains 13 residues. Germline V gene sequence: CDR1 LGHDT, CDR2 YNNKEL (reference sequence). CDR3 amino acids: CASSPATERKAFF. The CDR3 DNA sequence: TGTGCCAGCAGCCCCGCGACGGAACGGAAGGCTTTCTTT.

The table lists this clonotype with a few counts. This chain connects TRBV4-1 to TRBJ2-7; 9 bases agree with TRBD1. The CDR3 runs to 15 residues. The ends lost 1 base at V and 2 bases at J; junction bases unmatched: 3. Germline CDR1 is MGHRA and CDR2 is YSYEKL. CDR3: CASSQGQGVPYEQYF. The CDR3 DNA follows: TGCGCCAGCAGCCAAGGACAGGGGGTTCCCTACGAGCAGTACTTC.

The V gene is TRBV28, the J gene TRBJ2-2; the D call may be TRBD1 or TRBD2 (5 bases each). Trimming left V 6 bases short and J 4 bases short, with 15 bases between. Germline assignment: CDR1 MDHEN and CDR2 SYDVKM. CDR3 length: 15 residues. CDR3 residues: CASSLGPYATGELFF. For the CDR3, the DNA is TGTGCCAGCAGCCTGGGACCCTATGCCACCGGGGAGCTGTTTTTT.

A remark on this clonotype: One end of the junction does not line up with germline, which may come from a read error. The rearrangement links TRBV4-2 to TRBJ1-2; D remains unclear. Per the germline V gene, CDR1 is LGHNA and CDR2 is YNFKEQ. The CDR3 contains 16 residues. CDR3 in amino acids: CASSPLAVLANYGCTF. In nucleotides, the CDR3 is TGTGCCAGCAGCCCCCTGGCGGTACTAGCTAACTATGGCTGCACCTTC.

The chain carries TRBV6-1 and TRBJ1-1; D call uncertain. Germline-derived CDR1 and CDR2 are MNHNS and SASEGT. The CDR3 totals 14 residues. Trimming took 3 bases from V and 6 from J, leaving 14 bases between them. The CDR3 DNA is TGTGCCAGCAGTGAGTCCCATATTACCCCTGAAGCTTTCTTT. It codes for CASSESHITPEAFF.

This clonotype was observed at least ten times. The chain uses TRBV6-5 and TRBJ1-1, with 7 positions matching TRBD1. From germline, CDR1 is MNHEY and CDR2 SVGAGI. With V trimmed by 0 bases and J by 2 bases, 6 bases remained unmatched. This CDR3 has 16 amino acids. CDR3 loop: CASSYSVTGVNTEAFF. CDR3 DNA sequence: TGTGCCAGCAGTTACTCGGTTACAGGGGTAAACACTGAAGCTTTCTTT.

This clonotype was observed many times. The chain couples TRBV19 to TRBJ1-5; D gene ambiguous. There are 13 residues in the CDR3. The V end lost 0 bases, the J end lost 5 bases, and 5 bases lay between the germline ends. Germline V gene lookup returns CDR1 LNHDA and CDR2 SQIVND (reference sequence). The CDR3 DNA reads as TGTGCCAGTAGTATAGAGGGAGATCAGCCCCAGCATTTT. Translating it yields CASSIEGDQPQHF.

This clonotype has more than one count but fewer than ten. This chain uses TRBV10-2 with TRBJ2-2; tentatively, D is TRBD2 (6 bases). Per the germline V gene, CDR1 is WSHSY and CDR2 is SAAADI. This CDR3 comprises 14 residues. V lost 8 bases and J lost 7, with 17 bases in between. DNA of the CDR3: TGCGCCAGCGAGAAGCGGGTTGAGGGCGGGGAGCTGTTTTTT. Amino acid sequence: CASEKRVEGGELFF.

This clonotype was seen more than once but under ten times. The J gene is TRBJ1-5, the V gene TRBV28; D remains unclear. CDR1 and CDR2 (germline): MDHEN, SYDVKM. Trimming stripped 3 bases from V and 5 bases from J, with 8 bases between. CDR3 length equals 13 residues. The CDR3 loop is CASSFPRYQPQHF. DNA for the CDR3: TGTGCCAGCAGTTTTCCCAGATATCAGCCCCAGCATTTT.

The chain links TRBV19 to TRBJ1-1; D possibly corresponds to TRBD1 (5 bases). Germline CDR1 reads LNHDA; CDR2 reads SQIVND (reference sequence). Trimming removed 9 bases from V and 3 bases from J, with 11 bases in between. The CDR3 is 12 amino acids. The CDR3, as DNA: TGTGCCAGAAAAACGGGACACACTGAAGCTTTCTTT. This codes for CARKTGHTEAFF.

This clonotype occurred many times. The gene calls are TRBV12-3 or TRBV12-4 and TRBJ1-5, with 9 bases matching TRBD1. CDR3 length equals 18 residues. Trimming removed 5 bases from V and 4 bases from J; junction bases left unmatched: 15. The CDR3 region is CASSPITWGQGLNQPQHF. The DNA of the CDR3 is TGTGCCAGCAGTCCAATTACCTGGGGACAGGGTTTAAATCAGCCCCAGCATTTT.

This clonotype was detected ten times or more. The gene calls are TRBV11-1 and TRBJ2-2; D perhaps matches TRBD2 (6 bases). The V end lost 5 bases, the J end lost 2 bases, and 15 bases lay between the germline ends. The length of the CDR3 is 16 residues. Germline-derived CDR1 and CDR2 are SGHAT and FQDESV (reference sequence). The CDR3 DNA reads TGTGCCAGCAGCCCCCGGGAGCGGGCCAACACCGGGGAGCTGTTTTTT. Translating gives CASSPRERANTGELFF.